Below, 25 T cell receptor beta chains from the same sample are listed, as sequenced in a study of cytomegalovirus exposure and HLA in healthy donors. Primers for the PCR totalled 60 Vbeta and 13 Jbeta. Profiled with immunoSEQ multiplex PCR; TCRdb holds only in-frame clones, not every one. The table shows approximately 80,000 clones, with 63% occurring only once. The sample consisted of PBMCs. Source of these receptors: a woman in her 40s in good health and CMV-seropositive.

This sequence joins TRBV6-5 and TRBJ2-1; TRBD2 aligns across 11 bases. Germline lookup yields CDR1 MNHEY and CDR2 SVGAGI. The CDR3 is made up of 15 amino acids. The ends lost 5 bases at V and 5 bases at J; junction bases unmatched: 5. CDR3 in DNA: TGTGCCAGCAGTCGAGGACTAGCGGGTAACAATGAGCAGTTCTTC. Residues: CASSRGLAGNNEQFF.

This clone was seen a handful of times. The chain recombines TRBV5-6 with TRBJ2-7; D is possibly TRBD1 (6 bases). Germline V gives CDR1 SGHDT, CDR2 YYEEEE. The V end lost 0 bases, the J end lost 2 bases, and 6 bases lay between the germline ends. The CDR3 extends over 13 amino acids. Here the CDR3 reads CASSLDRAYEQYF. DNA for the CDR3: TGTGCCAGCAGCTTGGACAGGGCCTACGAGCAGTACTTC.

As to this clone: A read error may account for a junction end that differs from germline. The chain is built from TRBV4-2 and TRBJ1-2, with 8 bases identical to TRBD1. The CDR3 is 15 residues long. Germline V CDR1 and CDR2: LGHNA, YNFKEQ. The CDR3 here is CASSQDSDRGYVYTF. DNA of the CDR3: TGTGCCAGCAGCCAAGATTCTGACAGGGGATATGTCTACACCTTC.

The chain uses TRBV5-6 and TRBJ1-1, with 7 nucleotides matching TRBD1. This CDR3 region has 13 residues. Unmatched junction bases numbered 4, after V lost 4 bases and J lost 4 bases. From germline, CDR1 is SGHDT and CDR2 YYEEEE. CDR3 amino acids: CASSPGGSTEAFF. DNA of the CDR3: TGTGCCAGCAGCCCAGGGGGGAGCACTGAAGCTTTCTTT.

This clone showed up just a few times. The V and J genes are TRBV27 and TRBJ1-4; TRBD1 matches at 8 bases. Germline CDR1 reads MNHEY; CDR2 reads SMNVEV (reference sequence). The CDR3 is 16 amino acids. Losses at the gene ends were 4 bases for V and 5 bases for J; bases not matched to a gene: 9. The CDR3 reads CASSSYRGYMNEKLFF. The DNA of the CDR3 is TGTGCCAGCAGTTCATACAGGGGGTATATGAATGAAAAACTGTTTTTT.

This CDR3 reads CASSQGLRQFEAFF. In DNA form, the CDR3 reads TGCGCCAGCAGCCAAGGACTCCGACAGTTTGAAGCTTTCTTT. This chain links TRBV4-1 with TRBJ1-1, with D possibly matching TRBD1 (5 bases). The CDR3 extends over 14 amino acids. Per the germline V gene, CDR1 is MGHRA and CDR2 is YSYEKL. Trimming took 1 base from V and 7 from J, leaving 13 bases between them.

This chain uses TRBV27 with TRBJ2-5; no clear D. The CDR3 is 14 amino acids. From germline, CDR1 is MNHEY and CDR2 SMNVEV (reference sequence). The germline V and J ends were trimmed by 2 bases and 5 bases, with 12 bases remaining between them. This CDR3 is CASSLRLGKETQYF. DNA for the CDR3: TGTGCCAGCAGTTTACGCCTAGGCAAGGAGACCCAGTACTTC.

The chain joins TRBV5-1 to TRBJ2-1; possible D gene TRBD2, 6 bases. The CDR3 has 15 amino acids. Trimming removed 0 bases from V and 5 bases from J, with 12 bases in between. Germline V CDR1 and CDR2: SGHRS, YFSETQ. In DNA form, the CDR3 reads TGCGCCAGCAGCTTGGCCGTACTAGCCGACAATGAGCAGTTCTTC. Protein product: CASSLAVLADNEQFF.

Here the CDR3 DNA reads TGTGCCAGTCAGGACAGGGTAAACCAGCCCCAGCATTTT. This gives the protein CASQDRVNQPQHF. V and J are TRBV19 and TRBJ1-5; 8 bases align to TRBD1. The CDR3 length is 13 residues. The germline gives CDR1 LNHDA, CDR2 SQIVND (reference sequence). V was clipped by 8 bases and J by 7 bases; unmatched bases: 7.

The rearrangement joins TRBV5-4 to TRBJ1-1, with D unclear. In germline, CDR1 is SGHNT, CDR2 YYREEE (reference sequence). This CDR3 is built from 15 residues. Deletions cut 0 bases from V and 1 base from J, with 10 bases between. This chain's CDR3 is CASSLGYFGNTEAFF. CDR3 nucleotide sequence: TGTGCCAGCAGCTTGGGTTATTTCGGGAACACTGAAGCTTTCTTT.

The chain recombines TRBV7-9 with TRBJ1-2; D is possibly TRBD1 (6 bases). The V end lost 5 bases, the J end lost 0 bases, and 13 bases lay between the germline ends. This CDR3 spans 15 amino acids. Germline assignment: CDR1 SEHNR and CDR2 FQNEAQ (reference sequence). The CDR3 protein is CASSPLGQANYGYTF. The CDR3 nucleotides are TGTGCCAGCAGCCCCCTGGGACAAGCTAACTATGGCTACACCTTC. The full variable domain, completed using reference TRBV7-9 and TRBJ1-2, is DTGVSQNPRHKITKRGQNVTFRCDPISEHNRLYWYRQTLGQGPEFLTYFQNEAQLEKSRLLSDRFSAERPKGSFSTLEIQRTEQGDSAMYLCASSPLGQANYGYTFGSGTRLTVV.

The rearrangement uses TRBV5-1 and TRBJ1-3; D ambiguous. V was shortened by 3 bases and J by 3 bases, with 10 bases between the two germline ends. CDR1 and CDR2 from the germline V gene are SGHRS and YFSETQ. The CDR3 loop spans 14 amino acids. As DNA, the CDR3 is TGCGCCAGCAGCTCCGACCAGCGTGGAAACACCATATATTTT. Its translation is CASSSDQRGNTIYF.

This clone has more than one count but fewer than ten. The DNA for the CDR3 is TGTGCCAGCACCTACCCTCGGGACGGGGGGAACACAGATACGCAGTATTTT. It is translated as CASTYPRDGGNTDTQYF. The V call is TRBV21-1, the J call TRBJ2-3; the table's D call of TRBD2 was not tested on the DNA. TRBV21-1 is a listed pseudogene. CDR3 length: 17 residues.

The gene calls are TRBV7-5 and TRBJ2-1; TRBD2, the D gene given by the table, was not confirmed from the DNA. TRBV7-5 is described as a pseudogene. This CDR3 spans 19 amino acids. Here the CDR3 reads CVRSLATSGRSSSYNEQFF. CDR3 sequence (DNA): TGTGTCAGAAGCTTAGCGACTAGCGGGAGGTCTAGCTCCTACAATGAGCAGTTCTTC.

The gene calls are TRBV5-1 and TRBJ2-2; a possible D gene is TRBD1 (6 bases). V lost 3 bases and J 0 bases, leaving 12 bases between the germline ends. This CDR3 contains 16 residues. Germline V gives CDR1 SGHRS, CDR2 YFSETQ. The CDR3 protein is CASSSEGTPNTGELFF. The CDR3 DNA follows: TGCGCCAGCAGCTCCGAGGGGACACCGAACACCGGGGAGCTGTTTTTT. The whole variable domain, remainder taken from reference TRBV5-1 and TRBJ2-2, is KAGVTQTPRYLIKTRGQQVTLSCSPISGHRSVSWYQQTPGQGLQFLFEYFSETQRNKGNFPGRFSGRQFSNSRSEMNVSTLELGDSALYLCASSSEGTPNTGELFFGEGSRLTVL.

This clone was seen a handful of times. The chain is built from TRBV28 and TRBJ2-7, with D possibly TRBD1 on 5 matching bases. The CDR3 spans 14 residues. V shed 7 bases and J shed 7 bases, with 20 bases lying between them. Per germline, CDR1 MDHEN and CDR2 SYDVKM. In DNA form, the CDR3 reads TGTGCCAGCACCACGCAGGGTACTAAAGAAGAGCAGTACTTC. Encoded protein: CASTTQGTKEEQYF.

This clone appeared a few times. V gene TRBV6-6 combines with J gene TRBJ1-1; D unresolved. This CDR3 region has 13 residues. V lost 0 bases, J lost 6 bases, and 8 bases lay in between. Germline CDR1 is MNHNY and CDR2 is SVGAGI (reference sequence). The chain's CDR3 is CASSYSQSAEAFF. The DNA for the CDR3 is TGTGCCAGCAGTTACTCACAGTCGGCTGAAGCTTTCTTT.

This sequence joins TRBV6-5 and TRBJ1-5; 7 positions match TRBD1. There are 15 residues in the CDR3. The junction had 5 bases not matched to a gene; V was cut back by 5 bases and J by 1 base. Germline lookup yields CDR1 MNHEY and CDR2 SVGAGI. CDR3 coding DNA: TGTGCCAGCAGTAGGGCACAGGGGAGCAATCAGCCCCAGCATTTT. It yields the protein CASSRAQGSNQPQHF.

This clone was seen only a few times. V is TRBV19 and J is TRBJ1-2; D gene unclear. CDR1 is LNHDA, CDR2 SQIVND, per germline (reference sequence). The length of the CDR3 is 15 residues. With 5 bases removed from V and 1 base from J, the gap between germline ends came to 14 bases. DNA of the CDR3: TGTGCCAGTAGTCCGCACAGCATCCTTAACTATGGCTACACCTTC. Amino acid sequence: CASSPHSILNYGYTF.

The chain employs TRBV11-2 and TRBJ2-5; 7 bases are a match to TRBD2. The CDR3 is 16 amino acids. Germline assignment: CDR1 SGHAT and CDR2 FQNNGV. The J segment lost 1 base and the V segment lost 5 bases, leaving 10 bases of the junction unmatched. CDR3 bases: TGTGCCAGCAGCACCGGCAGGGCTAGCGGCCAAGAGACCCAGTACTTC. It specifies CASSTGRASGQETQYF.

The chain is built from TRBV7-2 and TRBJ2-3; a possible D gene is TRBD2 (6 bases). The CDR3 is made up of 11 amino acids. Looked up from germline, CDR1 is SGHTA and CDR2 is FQGNSA. Deletions cut 5 bases from V and 9 bases from J, with 9 bases between. The CDR3: CASSLGGTQYF. In DNA form, the CDR3 reads TGTGCCAGCAGCCTGGGGGGAACGCAGTATTTT. Full variable domain (remainder filled in from reference TRBV7-2 and TRBJ2-3): GAGVSQSPSNKVTEKGKDVELRCDPISGHTALYWYRQSLGQGLEFLIYFQGNSAPDKSGLPSDRFSAERTGGSVSTLTIQRTQQEDSAVYLCASSLGGTQYFGPGTRLTVL.

The genes are TRBV28 and TRBJ1-2; no definite D call. Trimming stripped 3 bases from V and 5 bases from J, with 7 bases between. The CDR3 covers 12 residues. Germline V CDR1 and CDR2: MDHEN, SYDVKM. CDR3 nucleotide sequence: TGTGCCAGCAGTTTCGAGAATTATGGCTACACCTTC. It is translated as CASSFENYGYTF.

The chain has TRBV7-9 and TRBJ2-5; possibly TRBD2 for D (6 bases). The J call is doubtful: the DNA matches TRBJ2-7 better. CDR1 and CDR2 (germline): SEHNR, FQNEAQ (reference sequence). This CDR3 is built from 14 residues. Here the CDR3 reads CASSSGTGTYEQYF. The CDR3 region has the DNA TGTGCCAGCAGCTCCGGGACTGGAACCTACGAGCAGTACTTC.

This clone occurred a few times. The gene calls are TRBV4-1 and TRBJ1-2; D remains ambiguous. Trimming shortened V by 1 base and J by 3 bases, and 12 bases separated the two germline ends. This CDR3 is 15 amino acids long. Germline V gene data show CDR1 as MGHRA and CDR2 as YSYEKL. CDR3 region: CASSQVSSVDYGYTF. The CDR3 bases are TGCGCCAGCAGCCAAGTGTCATCAGTGGACTATGGCTACACCTTC.

The chain combines TRBV13 with TRBJ2-2; 9 bases fit TRBD2. The CDR3 spans 17 residues. CDR1 is PRHDT, CDR2 FYEKMQ, per germline (reference sequence). V shed 1 base and J 4 bases; nucleotides not matched to a gene: 7. This chain's CDR3 is CASSLAGTSMVTGELFF. The CDR3 DNA reads TGTGCCAGCAGCTTAGCCGGGACTAGCATGGTCACCGGGGAGCTGTTTTTT.